These 3 T cell receptor beta chains share one sample of origin, sequenced in a study of glioma-infiltrating T cells. TCR alpha and beta CDR3 regions were amplified from RNA using iRepertoire nested multiplex PCR. A single record per CDR3 protein comes from TCRdb applying MiXCR to the multiplex PCR reads. Of 400,000 or so distinct CDR3 sequences in the sample, around 38% were seen once. Material for sequencing was glioma tissue, nonneoplastic brain tissue, or PBMCs (not recorded which). The receptors come from a human donor with low-grade glioma or glioblastoma, undergoing nonglioma brain surgery, or in good health (not recorded which).

This clonotype occurred once. The chain employs TRBV5-1 and TRBJ2-7; 10 bases align to TRBD2. Looked up from germline, CDR1 is SGHRS and CDR2 is YFSETQ. The CDR3 extends over 17 amino acids. J was trimmed by 2 bases and V by 0 bases; bases with no gene match: 8. The CDR3 DNA follows: TGCGCCAGCAGCTTGGCCCCTACTAGCGGGACCGCCTACGAGCAGTACTTC. Translated: CASSLAPTSGTAYEQYF. The entire variable domain, with the rest obtained from reference TRBV5-1 and TRBJ2-7, is as follows: KAGVTQTPRYLIKTRGQQVTLSCSPISGHRSVSWYQQTPGQGLQFLFEYFSETQRNKGNFPGRFSGRQFSNSRSEMNVSTLELGDSALYLCASSLAPTSGTAYEQYFGPGTRLTVT.

This clonotype has more than one count but fewer than ten. The V and J genes are TRBV7-6 and TRBJ2-7; no clear D. The germline gives CDR1 SGHVS, CDR2 FNYEAQ. Between the trimmed V and J ends, which lost 1 base and 5 bases, there was a span of 12 bases. CDR3 length equals 14 residues. The CDR3, as DNA: TGTGCCAGCAGCTTAGTTCTAAGAGGCGACGAGCAGTACTTC. Translating it yields CASSLVLRGDEQYF.

The V call is TRBV7-2, the J call TRBJ2-3; D perhaps matches TRBD2 (5 bases). The germline gives CDR1 SGHTA, CDR2 FQGNSA. The CDR3 covers 14 residues. Deletions cut 5 bases from V and 8 bases from J, with 17 bases between. CDR3 region: CASSTTRSGGTQYF. The CDR3 DNA is TGTGCCAGCAGCACAACGCGGAGCGGTGGTACGCAGTATTTT.